These 9 T cell receptor beta chains originate from one sample sequenced in a study of T cell repertoires in cytomegalovirus infection. One entry per CDR3 protein results from TCRdb running MiXCR on the reads. The sample lists about 310,000 distinct CDR3 sequences, 8% to 10% occurring once. The sequenced material came from PBMCs. The origin of the receptors is a human donor in good health (CMV status not recorded). Some clones in this sample may be carry-over from other donors' samples.

In this sample, this clonotype turned up many times. This sequence joins TRBV2 and TRBJ2-4; possible D gene TRBD1, 6 bases. The CDR3 length is 15 residues. The ends were cut back, 4 bases at V and 4 bases at J, with 14 bases in the middle. Germline V gene data show CDR1 as SNHLY and CDR2 as FYNNEI. The CDR3 region is CASSARGQLKNIQYF. The CDR3 nucleotides are TGTGCCAGCAGTGCCAGGGGCCAACTTAAAAACATTCAGTACTTC.

The table lists this clonotype with many counts. The chain is built from TRBV12-3 or TRBV12-4 and TRBJ2-1; tentative D call: TRBD2 (6 bases). V lost 10 bases and J 6 bases, leaving 19 bases between the germline ends. The CDR3 loop spans 14 amino acids. The CDR3 nucleotides read TGTGCCACGTCAAAGGGACTCCGGACCAATGAGCAGTTCTTC. Translation: CATSKGLRTNEQFF.

The gene calls are TRBV2 and TRBJ2-7, with 7 positions matching TRBD2. The CDR3 spans 12 residues. Germline loops: CDR1 SNHLY, CDR2 FYNNEI. The CDR3 sequence is CGCWGGGYEQYF. Here the CDR3 DNA reads TGTGGCTGCTGGGGCGGGGGCTACGAGCAGTACTTC.

The rearrangement uses TRBV20-1 and TRBJ2-2; possibly TRBD2 for D (7 bases). Trimming shortened V by 6 bases and J by 1 base, and 15 bases separated the two germline ends. The CDR3 runs to 15 residues. Looked up from germline, CDR1 is DFQATT and CDR2 is SNEGSKA (reference sequence). In DNA form, the CDR3 reads TGCAGTGCAGAAGGGGGGGCGCGGAACACCGGGGAGCTGTTTTTT. It specifies CSAEGGARNTGELFF.

This clonotype was found many times. The chain couples TRBV6-2 or TRBV6-3 to TRBJ1-5, with D possibly being TRBD1 (6 bases). The CDR3 covers 16 residues. Trimming stripped 5 bases from V and 3 bases from J, with 17 bases between. Germline CDR1 reads MNHEY; CDR2 reads SVGEGT. The CDR3 loop reads CASSDPRGPHNQPQHF. The DNA for the CDR3 is TGTGCCAGCAGTGACCCTCGGGGGCCCCACAATCAGCCCCAGCATTTT.

This clonotype has at least ten counts. The CDR3 DNA is TGTGCCAGTCGGGGTTGGGGGCTTGATCAGCCCCAGCATTTT. This translates into CASRGWGLDQPQHF. This chain links TRBV25-1 with TRBJ1-5; D might be TRBD1 (6 bases). The CDR3 has 14 residues. Germline-derived CDR1 and CDR2 are MGHDK and SYGVNS. Deletions cut 9 bases from V and 5 bases from J, with 17 bases between.

This clonotype was counted a few times. The J gene is TRBJ2-4, the V gene TRBV20-1; a possible D gene is TRBD2 (5 bases). The V gene lost 3 bases and the J gene lost 9 bases, with 15 bases spanning the gap. The CDR3 length is 13 residues. In germline, CDR1 is DFQATT, CDR2 SNEGSKA (reference sequence). The DNA of the CDR3 is TGCAGTGCTAGGCCCTCCCTCGAGGGCATTCAGTACTTC. Translation gives CSARPSLEGIQYF.

This clonotype turned up a few times. The rearrangement joins TRBV15 to TRBJ1-1; TRBD1 aligns across 7 bases. CDR1 is LNHNV and CDR2 is YYDKDF in the germline V gene (reference sequence). With 3 bases clipped from V and 0 bases from J, the junction kept 4 bases outside the gene matches. The CDR3 runs to 15 residues. CDR3 nucleotides: TGTGCCACCAGCAGCCCCGGGACAGTGAACACTGAAGCTTTCTTT. Translating it yields CATSSPGTVNTEAFF.

The table lists this clonotype with many counts. The chain joins TRBV7-9 to TRBJ1-5; D remains unclear. Per the germline V gene, CDR1 is SEHNR and CDR2 is FQNEAQ (reference sequence). V was clipped by 1 base and J by 4 bases, with 11 bases between them. The CDR3 contains 15 residues. This CDR3 is CASSLGPLGNQPQHF. CDR3 nucleotides: TGTGCCAGCAGCTTAGGTCCGTTGGGGAATCAGCCCCAGCATTTT.